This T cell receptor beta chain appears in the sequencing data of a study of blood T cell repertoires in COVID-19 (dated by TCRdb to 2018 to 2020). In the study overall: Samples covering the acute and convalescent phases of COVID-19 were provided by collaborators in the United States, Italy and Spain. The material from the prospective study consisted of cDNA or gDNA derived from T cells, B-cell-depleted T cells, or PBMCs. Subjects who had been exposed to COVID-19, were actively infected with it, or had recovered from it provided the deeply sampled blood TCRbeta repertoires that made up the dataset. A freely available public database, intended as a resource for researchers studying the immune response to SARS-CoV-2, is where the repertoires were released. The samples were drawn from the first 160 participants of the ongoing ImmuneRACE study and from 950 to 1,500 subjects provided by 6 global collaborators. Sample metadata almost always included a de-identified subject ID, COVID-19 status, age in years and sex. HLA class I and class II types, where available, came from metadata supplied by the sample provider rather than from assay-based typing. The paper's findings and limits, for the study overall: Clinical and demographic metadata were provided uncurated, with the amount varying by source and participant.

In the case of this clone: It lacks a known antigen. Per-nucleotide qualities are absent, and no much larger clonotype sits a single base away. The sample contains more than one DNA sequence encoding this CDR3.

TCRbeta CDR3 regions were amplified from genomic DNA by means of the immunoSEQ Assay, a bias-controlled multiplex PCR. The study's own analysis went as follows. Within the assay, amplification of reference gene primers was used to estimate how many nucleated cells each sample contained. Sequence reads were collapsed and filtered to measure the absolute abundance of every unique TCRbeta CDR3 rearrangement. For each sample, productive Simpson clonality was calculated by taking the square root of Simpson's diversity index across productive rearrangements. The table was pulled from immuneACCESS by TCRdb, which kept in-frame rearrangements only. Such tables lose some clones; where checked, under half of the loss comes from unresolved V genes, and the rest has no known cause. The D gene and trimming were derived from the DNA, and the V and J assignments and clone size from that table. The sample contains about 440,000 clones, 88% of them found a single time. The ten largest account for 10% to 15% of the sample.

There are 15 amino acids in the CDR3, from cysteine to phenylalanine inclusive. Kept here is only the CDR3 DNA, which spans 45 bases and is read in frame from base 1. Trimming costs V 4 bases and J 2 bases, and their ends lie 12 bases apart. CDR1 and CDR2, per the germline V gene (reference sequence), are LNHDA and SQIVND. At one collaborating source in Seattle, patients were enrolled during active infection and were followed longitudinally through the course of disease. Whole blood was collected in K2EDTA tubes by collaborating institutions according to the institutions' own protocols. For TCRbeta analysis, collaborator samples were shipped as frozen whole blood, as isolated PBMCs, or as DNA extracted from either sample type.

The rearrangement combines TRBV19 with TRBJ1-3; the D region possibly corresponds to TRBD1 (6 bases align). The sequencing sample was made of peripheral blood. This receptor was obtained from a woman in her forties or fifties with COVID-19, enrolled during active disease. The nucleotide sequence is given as TGTGCCAGTAGTACCACAGGGTTTACTGGAAACACCATATATTTT. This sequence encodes CASSTTGFTGNTIYF.